This TCR beta chain derives from a study of human T cells and chemical hapten exposure. General study findings and limits: Expanded TCR counts at PT1 were positively correlated with the patch test score.

The library tagged individual cDNA molecules with unique molecular identifiers. Via MiXCR, TCRdb re-called the RACE reads, giving one row per CDR3 protein. The data contain 120,000 or so distinct CDR3 sequences, around 13% of them singletons. Time point described: patch test 1, 2 weeks after DPC sensitization. Treatment meaning: therapeutic diphenylcyclopropenone sensitization with weekly scalp DPC. It was from unfractionated whole blood that total RNA was extracted. Trimming removed 4 bases at V and 1 base at J, with 10 bases between. Germline CDR1 and CDR2: SGHAT and FQNNGV. The CDR3 has 14 amino acids. On this clonotype itself: Its antigen is unknown.

This rearrangement joins TRBV11-2 to TRBJ1-2; maybe TRBD1 (5 bases). The TCR was taken from a man aged 18 to 29 with alopecia areata. Some clones in this sample may be carry-over from other donors' samples. Sample: whole blood, taken in connection with sensitization to the hapten diphenylcyclopropenone (DPC). DNA of the CDR3: TGTGCCAGCAGCTCTCCCGACAGTAACTATGGCTACACCTTC. This codes for CASSSPDSNYGYTF.